Shown below are 18 T cell receptor beta chains from a single sample sequenced in a study of T-cell reconstitution after alpha-beta-depleted transplantation in children. Preparation of the TCRbeta library involved a method that used unique molecular identifiers. TCRdb re-analysed the PCR reads in MiXCR, keeping a single row per CDR3 protein. The sample consists of hundreds of thousands of distinct CDR3 sequences, 7% to 9% of them appearing once. Sequenced here: PBMCs, mostly from graft donor cells, sampled 360 days after TCRalphabeta/CD19-depleted stem cell transplant. These receptor sequences come from a male patient aged 2-15 years who had a stem cell transplant for acute myeloid leukemia, so the T cells may come from the graft donor.

There are a few counts of this clonotype. V is TRBV5-1 and J is TRBJ2-1; D may be TRBD2 (5 bases). Per germline, CDR1 SGHRS and CDR2 YFSETQ. The length of the CDR3 is 13 residues. The V and J ends lost 5 bases and 7 bases respectively, with 13 bases between them. The CDR3 protein is CASRKYGINEQFF. DNA of the CDR3: TGCGCCAGCAGGAAATACGGGATAAATGAGCAGTTCTTC.

This clonotype has just a few counts. The V gene is TRBV7-2, the J gene TRBJ2-5, with 7 bases matching TRBD2. Trimming took 2 bases from V and 5 from J; bases not matched to a gene: 2. Germline assignment: CDR1 SGHTA and CDR2 FQGNSA. The CDR3 loop spans 13 amino acids. Here the CDR3 DNA reads TGTGCCAGCAGCTTAAACGGGGGGGAGACCCAGTACTTC. Residues: CASSLNGGETQYF.

This clonotype was detected ten times or more. This sequence joins TRBV7-2 and TRBJ2-1; TRBD2 aligns across 10 bases. After removal of 5 bases from V and 7 bases from J, the junction contained 11 bases not matched to a gene. The CDR3 totals 16 residues. Germline V gene lookup returns CDR1 SGHTA and CDR2 FQGNSA. The CDR3 is CASSPRAGGRPNEQFF. CDR3 nucleotide sequence: TGTGCCAGCAGCCCAAGAGCGGGGGGGCGTCCGAATGAGCAGTTCTTC.

This chain links TRBV15 with TRBJ2-5; no firm D call. Between the trimmed V and J ends, which lost 1 base and 2 bases, there was a span of 8 bases. Germline loops: CDR1 LNHNV, CDR2 YYDKDF (reference sequence). This CDR3 is 14 amino acids long. CDR3 DNA sequence: TGTGCCACCAGCAGAGCTAACAGACAAGAGACCCAGTACTTC. It is translated as CATSRANRQETQYF.

The sample holds a few counts of this clonotype. The V gene is TRBV20-1, the J gene TRBJ2-3; 8 bases are a match to TRBD2. Per the germline V gene, CDR1 is DFQATT and CDR2 is SNEGSKA (reference sequence). With 6 bases clipped from V and 2 bases from J, the junction kept 22 bases outside the gene matches. The CDR3 has 19 amino acids. The CDR3 loop is CSARVSRAGVPEDTDTQYF. In DNA, the CDR3 is TGCAGTGCCAGGGTTAGTCGAGCGGGGGTTCCCGAAGACACAGATACGCAGTATTTT.

This clonotype was recorded a few times. The V call is TRBV20-1, the J call TRBJ2-3, with D perhaps assigned TRBD1 or TRBD2 (6 bases each). Germline assignment: CDR1 DFQATT and CDR2 SNEGSKA (reference sequence). V lost 5 bases, J lost 4 bases, and 16 bases lay in between. CDR3 length equals 14 residues. The CDR3 DNA reads TGCAGTGCTTCTCTACCGAGGGGGGCAGATACGCAGTATTTT. Protein: CSASLPRGADTQYF.

This clonotype has ten or more counts. The chain is built from TRBV27 and TRBJ2-7, with 9 bases matching TRBD1. Looked up from germline, CDR1 is MNHEY and CDR2 is SMNVEV (reference sequence). The CDR3 sequence is 16 residues long. V shed 5 bases and J 3 bases; nucleotides not matched to a gene: 11. For the CDR3, the DNA is TGTGCCAGCAGTCTCATGAACAGGGGGCGCTTCTACGAGCAGTACTTC. It specifies CASSLMNRGRFYEQYF.

This clonotype has a handful of counts. This sequence joins TRBV9 and TRBJ1-1, with 7 bases identical to TRBD1. CDR1 is SGDLS and CDR2 is YYNGEE in the germline V gene. J was trimmed by 4 bases and V by 3 bases; bases with no gene match: 12. The length of the CDR3 is 16 residues. The DNA for the CDR3 is TGTGCCAGCAGCGAATACCCAGGGGGGGCCTTCACTGAAGCTTTCTTT. It translates to CASSEYPGGAFTEAFF.

This clonotype was found many times. V and J are TRBV7-2 and TRBJ2-5; D is possibly TRBD1 or TRBD2 (5 bases each). CDR1 is SGHTA and CDR2 is FQGNSA in the germline V gene. CDR3 length equals 13 residues. V lost 5 bases to trimming and J lost 5 bases, with 12 bases between them. The CDR3 coding sequence is TGTGCCAGCAGCCGGGGCGAGTCCGAGACCCAGTACTTC. The encoded protein is CASSRGESETQYF.

This chain links TRBV18 with TRBJ2-3, with a weak D call TRBD1 (6 bases). This CDR3 has 13 amino acids. The V gene's germline CDR1 is KGHSH and CDR2 LQKENI. V lost 3 bases and J 7 bases, leaving 11 bases between the germline ends. CDR3 DNA: TGTGCCAGCTCACCTGGGGACACTCATACGCAGTATTTT. It yields the protein CASSPGDTHTQYF.

There are a few counts of this clonotype. The chain combines TRBV7-2 with TRBJ2-3, with 8 bases identical to TRBD2. Germline V gene data show CDR1 as SGHTA and CDR2 as FQGNSA. The ends lost 5 bases at V and 5 bases at J; junction bases unmatched: 9. This CDR3 has 15 residues. Written as DNA, the CDR3 is TGTGCCAGCAGCCCGGCGGGGGGACTTCTAGATACGCAGTATTTT. This sequence encodes CASSPAGGLLDTQYF. Filled out from reference TRBV7-2 and TRBJ2-3, the complete variable domain reads GAGVSQSPSNKVTEKGKDVELRCDPISGHTALYWYRQSLGQGLEFLIYFQGNSAPDKSGLPSDRFSAERTGGSVSTLTIQRTQQEDSAVYLCASSPAGGLLDTQYFGPGTRLTVL.

This clonotype was found many times. The V and J genes are TRBV3-1 and TRBJ2-5; 7 positions agree with TRBD1. Trimming at V came to 3 bases and at J to 0 bases, leaving 1 base not matched to a gene. The CDR3 extends over 14 amino acids. Germline V gives CDR1 LGHDT, CDR2 YNNKEL (reference sequence). Here the CDR3 DNA reads TGTGCCAGCAGCCATGGACAGGACCAAGAGACCCAGTACTTC. Translated: CASSHGQDQETQYF.

This clonotype has at least ten counts. The V call is TRBV7-2, the J call TRBJ2-1; TRBD2 matches at 7 bases. After removal of 1 base from V and 9 bases from J, the junction contained 9 bases not matched to a gene. Germline V lookup: CDR1 SGHTA, CDR2 FQGNSA. CDR3 length: 15 residues. In nucleotides, the CDR3 is TGTGCCAGCAGCTTAGAGTGGGAGGGCCACGGTGAGCAGTTCTTC. Translating it yields CASSLEWEGHGEQFF.

This rearrangement joins TRBV12-3 or TRBV12-4 to TRBJ1-1; D not resolved. Trimming pared 7 bases from V and 3 bases from J, leaving 9 bases between. The CDR3 loop spans 12 amino acids. The CDR3: CASTKGDTEAFF. DNA for the CDR3: TGTGCCAGCACCAAGGGCGACACTGAAGCTTTCTTT.

This sequence joins TRBV15 and TRBJ2-1; D assignment may be TRBD1 or TRBD2 (6 bases each). Trimming stripped 0 bases from V and 9 bases from J, with 27 bases between. From germline, CDR1 is LNHNV and CDR2 YYDKDF (reference sequence). This CDR3 contains 19 residues. DNA of the CDR3: TGTGCCACCAGCAGAGAAGGGGATTCCCCGAGTGGGGGGCGGTGTGAGCAGTTCTTC. Translation: CATSREGDSPSGGRCEQFF.

The rearrangement links TRBV5-5 to TRBJ2-6; tentative D call: TRBD1 (5 bases). Germline V gives CDR1 SGHKS, CDR2 YYEKEE (reference sequence). The CDR3 is 15 amino acids. The V gene lost 4 bases and the J gene lost 4 bases, with 12 bases spanning the gap. This chain's CDR3 is CASSLQAAGANVLTF. CDR3 bases: TGTGCCAGCAGCCTACAGGCAGCCGGGGCCAACGTCCTGACTTTC.

V is TRBV7-2 and J is TRBJ2-2, with unresolved D. The CDR3 totals 15 residues. Germline V gene data show CDR1 as SGHTA and CDR2 as FQGNSA. V was trimmed by 4 bases and J by 4 bases, leaving 13 bases between them. The DNA of the CDR3 is TGTGCCAGCAGCTCCCCCTTAAAGGCCACCGGGGAGCTGTTTTTT. This encodes CASSSPLKATGELFF.

The sample holds a few counts of this clonotype. The chain joins TRBV4-1 to TRBJ1-2; D unresolved. V lost 0 bases, J lost 6 bases, and 8 bases lay in between. This CDR3 comprises 13 residues. The germline gives CDR1 MGHRA, CDR2 YSYEKL. The CDR3 sequence: CASSQDDRNGYTF. The CDR3 DNA reads TGCGCCAGCAGCCAAGATGACCGAAATGGCTACACCTTC.